One and the same sample provided the 32 T cell receptor beta chains below, sequenced in a study of OX40 agonist ivuxolimab in advanced cancers. The assay was immunoSEQ multiplex PCR, and TCRdb's table has in-frame clones only and misses some. Altogether 78,000 or so clones are present, approximately 91% being singletons, with the ten largest covering around 0.73%. The material was CD4+ or CD8+ T cells sorted from blood, obtained in a trial of the OX40 agonist ivuxolimab. Receptors were obtained from an adult with an advanced solid tumor such as melanoma, head and neck, liver or kidney cancer.

The J gene is TRBJ2-3, the V gene TRBV5-4, with TRBD1 matching over 12 bases. Germline trimming cut 3 bases from V and 7 bases from J; bases unmatched to any gene: 9. The CDR3 consists of 16 residues. From germline, CDR1 is SGHNT and CDR2 YYREEE (reference sequence). The CDR3 protein is CASSSWGTGGLYTQYF. CDR3 nucleotide sequence: TGTGCCAGCAGCTCCTGGGGGACAGGGGGCTTATATACGCAGTATTTT.

The chain employs TRBV29-1 and TRBJ2-1; 10 nucleotides align to TRBD1. This CDR3 contains 14 residues. V lost 3 bases and J lost 4; bases outside the gene matches: 3. Germline CDR1 SQVTM, CDR2 ANQGSEA. This CDR3 reads CSVESGQGYNEQFF. The CDR3 region has the DNA TGCAGCGTTGAGTCGGGACAGGGGTACAATGAGCAGTTCTTC.

The chain couples TRBV19 to TRBJ1-6, with 7 positions matching TRBD1. CDR1 and CDR2 (germline): LNHDA, SQIVND (reference sequence). The CDR3 has 13 residues. V lost 4 bases and J lost 13; bases outside the gene matches: 7. The CDR3 DNA reads as TGTGCCAGTAGTAACTACAGGGGATCGCCCCTCCACTTT. Encoded protein: CASSNYRGSPLHF. Drawing the rest from reference TRBV19 and TRBJ1-6, the complete variable domain is DGGITQSPKYLFRKEGQNVTLSCEQNLNHDAMYWYRQDPGQGLRLIYYSQIVNDFQKGDIAEGYSVSREKKESFPLTVTSAQKNPTAFYLCASSNYRGSPLHFGNGTRLTVT.

The chain links TRBV30 to TRBJ1-1, with TRBD1 as a possible D gene (5 bases). The CDR3 length is 14 residues. Germline-derived CDR1 and CDR2 are GTSNPN and SVGIG (reference sequence). V was shortened by 0 bases and J by 5 bases, with 13 bases between the two germline ends. The DNA for the CDR3 is TGTGCCTGGAGTGTACTCGGCAGGGATACTGAAGCTTTCTTT. It translates to CAWSVLGRDTEAFF.

V is TRBV7-2 and J is TRBJ2-7, with no clear D. Germline V CDR1 and CDR2: SGHTA, FQGNSA. CDR3 size: 13 residues. Trimming removed 5 bases at V and 10 bases at J, with 18 bases between. CDR3 protein: CASSQPGLPNQYF. The CDR3 region has the DNA TGTGCCAGCAGCCAACCGGGCCTTCCTAATCAGTACTTC.

The sample holds one count of this clone. The chain recombines TRBV27 with TRBJ1-6; D remains unclear. This CDR3 region has 15 residues. V was shortened by 1 base and J by 7 bases, with 11 bases between the two germline ends. Germline V CDR1 and CDR2: MNHEY, SMNVEV (reference sequence). The DNA for the CDR3 is TGTGCCAGCAGTTTATTCACCATCGGGAATTCACCCCTCCACTTT. Translation: CASSLFTIGNSPLHF.

The chain carries TRBV7-2 and TRBJ2-1; D might be TRBD2 (7 bases). CDR3 length equals 15 residues. The V gene's germline CDR1 is SGHTA and CDR2 FQGNSA. Trimming took 3 bases from V and 6 from J, leaving 15 bases between them. CDR3 in amino acids: CASSFAGANRNEQFF. The CDR3, as DNA: TGTGCCAGCAGCTTTGCGGGGGCGAACCGCAATGAGCAGTTCTTC.

The rearrangement uses TRBV28 and TRBJ1-5, with D maybe TRBD1 (5 bases). CDR3 length equals 12 residues. The germline V gene encodes CDR1 MDHEN and CDR2 SYDVKM. The V gene lost 6 bases and the J gene lost 4 bases, with 7 bases spanning the gap. The CDR3 coding sequence is TGTGCCAGCAGCAGACAGAATCAGCCCCAGCATTTT. Translated: CASSRQNQPQHF.

The rearrangement links TRBV7-9 to TRBJ2-4; 7 nucleotides line up with TRBD2. Germline CDR1 SEHNR, CDR2 FQNEAQ (reference sequence). The ends lost 4 bases at V and 4 bases at J; junction bases unmatched: 7. This CDR3 region has 15 residues. The CDR3 spells CASSSTEAGKNIQYF. DNA for the CDR3: TGTGCCAGCAGCTCCACCGAAGCGGGAAAAAACATTCAGTACTTC.

This chain links TRBV28 with TRBJ1-5; D gene uncertain. With 8 bases removed from V and 0 bases from J, the gap between germline ends came to 17 bases. Germline lookup yields CDR1 MDHEN and CDR2 SYDVKM. The CDR3 runs 16 residues. The CDR3 is CASANQGSISNQPQHF. The CDR3 DNA sequence: TGTGCCAGCGCAAACCAAGGGAGTATTAGCAATCAGCCCCAGCATTTT.

The chain joins TRBV7-3 to TRBJ2-7; 8 positions agree with TRBD1. The germline V gene encodes CDR1 SGHTA and CDR2 FQGTGA. The J segment lost 4 bases and the V segment lost 5 bases, leaving 10 bases of the junction unmatched. The CDR3 consists of 15 residues. CDR3 bases: TGTGCCAGCAGCCTTGCACAGGGGGAAAGTTACGAGCAGTACTTC. This codes for CASSLAQGESYEQYF.

CDR3 nucleotides: TGCAGCGTTGAATCAGGGGGCGAGAACGAGCAGTACTTC. It is translated as CSVESGGENEQYF. The chain recombines TRBV29-1 with TRBJ2-7; 8 bases match TRBD1. Trimming removed 2 bases from V and 5 bases from J; junction bases left unmatched: 5. In germline, CDR1 is SQVTM, CDR2 ANQGSEA. The CDR3 covers 13 residues.

This clone has a handful of counts. The chain recombines TRBV6-1 with TRBJ2-7; D call uncertain. CDR3 size: 15 residues. Trimming removed 2 bases from V and 4 bases from J, with 15 bases in between. Germline V gene data show CDR1 as MNHNS and CDR2 as SASEGT. CDR3 in DNA: TGTGCCAGCAGTGAAAACGTCGGGCCTGTATACGAGCAGTACTTC. This gives the protein CASSENVGPVYEQYF.

The chain links TRBV19 to TRBJ1-1; weak D call: TRBD1 (5 bases). The CDR3 is made up of 17 amino acids. The ends were cut back, 6 bases at V and 1 base at J, with 21 bases in the middle. From germline, CDR1 is LNHDA and CDR2 SQIVND (reference sequence). The CDR3 nucleotides are TGTGCCAGTAGGACCCCGGGCGGGGGGGTAGGGAACACTGAAGCTTTCTTT. Protein: CASRTPGGGVGNTEAFF.

J is TRBJ2-2 and V is TRBV28, with 9 bases that match TRBD1. J gave up 6 bases and V 6 bases, and 11 bases lay outside the gene matches. Germline-derived CDR1 and CDR2 are MDHEN and SYDVKM. The CDR3 is 16 residues long. The DNA for the CDR3 is TGTGCCAGCAGCGGACCGGGACAGGGATTTTCCGGGGAGCTGTTTTTT. Its translation is CASSGPGQGFSGELFF.

This chain connects TRBV6-5 to TRBJ1-2, with 10 bases that match TRBD1. Per germline, CDR1 MNHEY and CDR2 SVGAGI. CDR3 size: 15 residues. The J segment lost 8 bases and the V segment lost 3 bases, leaving 9 bases of the junction unmatched. The CDR3 protein is CASSYSDRGLRGYTF. In nucleotides, the CDR3 is TGTGCCAGCAGTTATTCTGACAGGGGGCTAAGAGGCTACACCTTC.

The chain couples TRBV5-1 to TRBJ2-2; D is ambiguous. The germline V gene encodes CDR1 SGHRS and CDR2 YFSETQ. The CDR3 spans 14 residues. Trimming shortened V by 1 base and J by 3 bases, and 7 bases separated the two germline ends. The CDR3 DNA reads as TGCGCCAGCAGCTTGCAGACGGACACCGGGGAGCTGTTTTTT. This encodes CASSLQTDTGELFF.

This clone was counted a few times. V and J are TRBV5-1 and TRBJ2-3; 7 nucleotides line up with TRBD1. The trim removed 2 bases at V and 4 bases at J, leaving 4 bases unmatched. The germline CDR1 and CDR2 sequences are SGHRS and YFSETQ. The CDR3 contains 14 residues. The CDR3 nucleotides read TGCGCCAGCAGCTTCTCCGGGACAGCAGATACGCAGTATTTT. This encodes CASSFSGTADTQYF. The full variable domain, completed using reference TRBV5-1 and TRBJ2-3, is KAGVTQTPRYLIKTRGQQVTLSCSPISGHRSVSWYQQTPGQGLQFLFEYFSETQRNKGNFPGRFSGRQFSNSRSEMNVSTLELGDSALYLCASSFSGTADTQYFGPGTRLTVL.

The rearrangement joins TRBV6-1 to TRBJ1-5, with TRBD1 matching over 8 bases. Trimming took 6 bases from V and 2 from J; bases not matched to a gene: 6. Germline V CDR1 and CDR2: MNHNS, SASEGT. CDR3 length: 15 residues. The CDR3 nucleotides read TGTGCCAGCAGCAGTGGACAGGGCGGCAATCAGCCCCAGCATTTT. This translates into CASSSGQGGNQPQHF.

This chain connects TRBV27 to TRBJ1-2; no definite D call. The V end lost 6 bases, the J end lost 7 bases, and 12 bases lay between the germline ends. This CDR3 is 12 amino acids long. The germline V gene encodes CDR1 MNHEY and CDR2 SMNVEV (reference sequence). The CDR3: CASRITGGGYTF. The CDR3 DNA reads TGTGCCAGCAGGATTACGGGAGGTGGCTACACCTTC.

This rearrangement joins TRBV7-3 to TRBJ2-5; maybe TRBD2 (6 bases). The V end was cut by 5 bases, the J end by 5 bases, with 18 bases between. This CDR3 spans 15 amino acids. Per the germline V gene, CDR1 is SGHTA and CDR2 is FQGTGA. In nucleotides, the CDR3 is TGTGCCAGCAGCCCCCGGACTGGGGGGTTGGAGACCCAGTACTTC. Protein product: CASSPRTGGLETQYF.

CDR3 amino acids: CASSLDPAGAETQYF. The CDR3 region has the DNA TGCGCCAGCAGCTTGGACCCCGCGGGGGCAGAGACCCAGTACTTC. The genes are TRBV5-1 and TRBJ2-5; D possibly corresponds to TRBD2 (7 bases). The CDR3 sequence is 15 residues long. Per germline, CDR1 SGHRS and CDR2 YFSETQ. V was cut by 0 bases and J by 4 bases, with 13 bases left in between. The full variable domain, with the rest looked up from reference TRBV5-1 and TRBJ2-5, is KAGVTQTPRYLIKTRGQQVTLSCSPISGHRSVSWYQQTPGQGLQFLFEYFSETQRNKGNFPGRFSGRQFSNSRSEMNVSTLELGDSALYLCASSLDPAGAETQYFGPGTRLLVL.

This clone has just one count. The V gene is TRBV27, the J gene TRBJ2-3; D is tentatively TRBD1 or TRBD2 (5 bases each). Looked up from germline, CDR1 is MNHEY and CDR2 is SMNVEV (reference sequence). V lost 5 bases and J lost 2, with 11 bases in between. The CDR3 sequence is 14 residues long. The CDR3 coding sequence is TGTGCCAGCAGTCCGGGACCGTACACAGATACGCAGTATTTT. Its translation is CASSPGPYTDTQYF.

This chain connects TRBV6-5 to TRBJ1-6; TRBD1 is a possible D gene (5 bases). This CDR3 spans 15 amino acids. With 6 bases removed from V and 9 bases from J, the gap between germline ends came to 18 bases. Germline values: CDR1 MNHEY, CDR2 SVGAGI. CDR3 nucleotides: TGTGCCAGCAGAACAGGAGGCCCTGAGACTTCACCCCTCCACTTT. Its protein product is CASRTGGPETSPLHF.

The rearrangement uses TRBV18 and TRBJ1-4; D is unclear. This CDR3 is built from 14 residues. CDR1 and CDR2 (germline): KGHSH, LQKENI. V lost 3 bases, J lost 5 bases, and 10 bases lay in between. CDR3: CASSPQEYNEKLFF. DNA of the CDR3: TGTGCCAGCTCACCCCAGGAGTACAATGAAAAACTGTTTTTT. The variable domain in full, completed from reference TRBV18 and TRBJ1-4, reads NAGVMQNPRHLVRRRGQEARLRCSPMKGHSHVYWYRQLPEEGLKFMVYLQKENIIDESGMPKERFSAEFPKEGPSILRIQQVVRGDSAAYFCASSPQEYNEKLFFGSGTQLSVL.

The rearrangement links TRBV27 to TRBJ1-6; 9 nucleotides align to TRBD1. CDR1 MNHEY and CDR2 SMNVEV come from the germline V gene (reference sequence). The CDR3 covers 14 residues. The trim removed 4 bases at V and 7 bases at J, leaving 2 bases unmatched. The CDR3 here is CASSWTGANSPLHF. The CDR3 DNA follows: TGTGCCAGCAGTTGGACAGGGGCCAATTCACCCCTCCACTTT.

The rearrangement links TRBV20-1 to TRBJ1-1; D is possibly TRBD1 (5 bases). Germline values: CDR1 DFQATT, CDR2 SNEGSKA (reference sequence). V shed 5 bases and J shed 4 bases, with 8 bases lying between them. The CDR3 spans 11 residues. CDR3 region: CSADGATEAFF. CDR3 sequence (DNA): TGCAGTGCTGATGGGGCCACTGAAGCTTTCTTT.

The chain couples TRBV10-3 to TRBJ2-3, with D perhaps matching TRBD1 or TRBD2 (5 bases each). The germline V and J ends were trimmed by 4 bases and 5 bases, with 10 bases remaining between them. Germline CDR1 reads ENHRY; CDR2 reads SYGVKD. The CDR3 loop spans 13 amino acids. CDR3 amino acids: CAISVGGKDTQYF. The CDR3 nucleotides read TGTGCCATCAGTGTTGGGGGAAAAGATACGCAGTATTTT.

The V and J genes are TRBV5-1 and TRBJ2-1; D perhaps matches TRBD2 (5 bases). The germline gives CDR1 SGHRS, CDR2 YFSETQ. The CDR3 covers 16 residues. Trimming removed 1 base at V and 1 base at J, with 12 bases between. The CDR3 region is CASSLSGRGSYNEQFF. CDR3 DNA: TGCGCCAGCAGCTTGTCTGGGAGAGGGTCCTACAATGAGCAGTTCTTC.

The rearrangement links TRBV30 to TRBJ1-1; D call uncertain. The CDR3 extends over 10 amino acids. Germline assignment: CDR1 GTSNPN and CDR2 SVGIG (reference sequence). Trimming left V 8 bases short and J 11 bases short, with 15 bases between. The CDR3 is CATVGVRAFF. CDR3 DNA sequence: TGTGCCACAGTTGGGGTGCGGGCTTTCTTT.

This clone appeared a single time. The chain links TRBV10-1 to TRBJ1-4; D uncertain. Trimming took off 8 bases at V and 5 bases at J, with 9 bases between the two ends. The CDR3 is 12 amino acids. Germline V gives CDR1 WNHNN, CDR2 SYGVQD (reference sequence). CDR3: CASSSGNEKLFF. CDR3 sequence (DNA): TGCGCCAGCTCCTCGGGGAATGAAAAACTGTTTTTT.

This chain's CDR3 is CASSQGTEAFF. In DNA form, the CDR3 reads TGTGCCAGCAGTCAGGGCACTGAAGCTTTCTTT. The J gene is TRBJ1-1, the V gene TRBV6-6, with D possibly being TRBD1 (5 bases). The length of the CDR3 is 11 residues. CDR1 is MNHNY and CDR2 is SVGAGI in the germline V gene (reference sequence). The ends were cut back, 5 bases at V and 4 bases at J, with 5 bases in the middle.